One sample yielded the 17 T cell receptor beta chains listed below, sequenced in a study of blood T cell repertoires in COVID-19. Repertoires were generated with immunoSEQ multiplex PCR, while TCRdb's copy carries only in-frame clones and drops some. This table has around 71,000 clones, about 70% appearing once. The specimen sequenced was peripheral blood. The receptors derive from an elderly woman with active or convalescent COVID-19.

The chain is built from TRBV3-1 (or the pseudogene TRBV3-2) and TRBJ1-1; D is undetermined. V gave up 0 bases and J gave up 0 bases, with 5 bases separating them. The CDR3 spans 14 residues. Germline CDR1 reads LGHDT; CDR2 reads YNNKEL (reference sequence). The CDR3 DNA reads as TGTGCCAGCAGCCAAGATATATTGAACACTGAAGCTTTCTTT. It encodes CASSQDILNTEAFF.

This clone was detected only once. The V and J genes are TRBV28 and TRBJ1-4; a possible D gene is TRBD1 (6 bases). Trimming left V 2 bases short and J 5 bases short, with 15 bases between. Per the germline V gene, CDR1 is MDHEN and CDR2 is SYDVKM. The length of the CDR3 is 16 residues. CDR3: CASSLTPQGRNEKLFF. In DNA, the CDR3 is TGTGCCAGCAGTTTAACCCCCCAGGGGCGGAATGAAAAACTGTTTTTT. Full variable domain (missing parts from reference TRBV28 and TRBJ1-4): DVKVTQSSRYLVKRTGEKVFLECVQDMDHENMFWYRQDPGLGLRLIYFSYDVKMKEKGDIPEGYSVSREKKERFSLILESASTNQTSMYLCASSLTPQGRNEKLFFGSGTQLSVL.

DNA of the CDR3: TGTGCCAGCAGCTTACAGGGGGCATCCGATACGCAGTATTTT. This sequence encodes CASSLQGASDTQYF. The rearrangement uses TRBV7-2 and TRBJ2-3; TRBD1 matches at 8 bases. This CDR3 has 14 amino acids. V was clipped by 2 bases and J by 6 bases; unmatched bases: 4. Germline V gene sequence: CDR1 SGHTA, CDR2 FQGNSA.

This sequence joins TRBV24-1 and TRBJ1-5, with TRBD1 matching 10 bases. With 1 base clipped from V and 6 bases from J, the junction kept 11 bases outside the gene matches. Germline assignment: CDR1 KGHDR and CDR2 SFDVKD. The CDR3 is 18 residues long. The CDR3: CATSDLVGRTGGGQPQHF. The CDR3 nucleotides read TGTGCCACCAGTGATTTAGTAGGTCGGACAGGGGGTGGTCAGCCCCAGCATTTT.

The chain recombines TRBV5-4 with TRBJ2-2, with D perhaps matching TRBD1 (6 bases). This CDR3 contains 16 residues. Trimming took off 4 bases at V and 0 bases at J, with 13 bases between the two ends. Germline CDR1 reads SGHNT; CDR2 reads YYREEE (reference sequence). The CDR3 spells CASSTPGVSNTGELFF. The CDR3 nucleotides are TGTGCCAGCAGCACGCCAGGGGTTTCGAACACCGGGGAGCTGTTTTTT.

The rearrangement links TRBV5-1 to TRBJ1-1; D unresolved. The CDR3 is 17 amino acids. Germline-derived CDR1 and CDR2 are SGHRS and YFSETQ. Trimming removed 1 base at V and 3 bases at J, with 19 bases between. CDR3 sequence reads: CASSLYALVESYTEAFF. The CDR3 DNA follows: TGCGCCAGCAGCTTGTACGCGTTGGTCGAGTCTTACACTGAAGCTTTCTTT.

This chain links TRBV19 with TRBJ1-2; D is undetermined. This CDR3 is 14 amino acids long. Between the trimmed V and J ends, which lost 0 bases and 4 bases, there was a span of 9 bases. CDR1 is LNHDA, CDR2 SQIVND, per germline (reference sequence). The CDR3 reads CASSIDIRVYGYTF. The CDR3 bases are TGTGCCAGTAGTATAGATATTCGGGTCTATGGCTACACCTTC. The full variable domain, in which reference TRBV19 and TRBJ1-2 provide the parts outside the CDR3, is DGGITQSPKYLFRKEGQNVTLSCEQNLNHDAMYWYRQDPGQGLRLIYYSQIVNDFQKGDIAEGYSVSREKKESFPLTVTSAQKNPTAFYLCASSIDIRVYGYTFGSGTRLTVV.

The chain uses TRBV7-8 and TRBJ1-2, with TRBD1 matching over 10 bases. The CDR3 sequence is 15 residues long. Germline CDR1 SGHVS, CDR2 FQNEAQ. V lost 5 bases and J lost 3; bases outside the gene matches: 6. This chain's CDR3 is CASSPAGQGDYGYTF. CDR3 nucleotide sequence: TGTGCCAGCAGCCCTGCTGGACAGGGGGACTATGGCTACACCTTC.

This chain uses TRBV19 with TRBJ2-3; 9 nucleotides align to TRBD1. From germline, CDR1 is LNHDA and CDR2 SQIVND (reference sequence). J gave up 2 bases and V 3 bases, and 3 bases lay outside the gene matches. CDR3 size: 15 residues. The CDR3 DNA follows: TGTGCCAGTAGTATCCGACAGGGGGTCACAGATACGCAGTATTTT. Its translation: CASSIRQGVTDTQYF. Full variable domain (remainder filled in from reference TRBV19 and TRBJ2-3): DGGITQSPKYLFRKEGQNVTLSCEQNLNHDAMYWYRQDPGQGLRLIYYSQIVNDFQKGDIAEGYSVSREKKESFPLTVTSAQKNPTAFYLCASSIRQGVTDTQYFGPGTRLTVL.

J is TRBJ2-3 and V is TRBV13; 12 bases map to TRBD2. Germline assignment: CDR1 PRHDT and CDR2 FYEKMQ (reference sequence). The J segment lost 3 bases and the V segment lost 0 bases, leaving 7 bases of the junction unmatched. The CDR3 is 18 amino acids. In DNA, the CDR3 is TGTGCCAGCAGCTTAGGGCTAGCGGGGGGGCCCGCAACAGATACGCAGTATTTT. As protein: CASSLGLAGGPATDTQYF.

This clone was counted only a few times. CDR3 sequence: CASSSSSRGKLFF. Written as DNA, the CDR3 is TGTGCCAGCAGCTCCAGTAGTAGGGGAAAACTGTTTTTT. The J gene is TRBJ1-4, the V gene TRBV5-6, with a weak D call TRBD1 (5 bases). The CDR3 contains 13 residues. The V and J ends lost 3 bases and 10 bases respectively, with 13 bases between them. Germline V gene sequence: CDR1 SGHDT, CDR2 YYEEEE.

This chain links TRBV5-1 with TRBJ2-1, with TRBD1 identical over 9 bases. The CDR3 covers 16 residues. The germline V gene has CDR1 SGHRS and CDR2 YFSETQ. The V gene end was trimmed by 0 bases and the J gene end by 4 bases; junction bases not matched to a gene: 5. The CDR3 sequence is CASSLGWTGEYNEQFF. CDR3 nucleotide sequence: TGCGCCAGCAGCTTGGGATGGACAGGGGAATACAATGAGCAGTTCTTC.

V and J are TRBV11-2 and TRBJ2-3, with D perhaps TRBD2 (6 bases). CDR1 and CDR2 from the germline V gene are SGHAT and FQNNGV. The CDR3 has 16 amino acids. The V end lost 5 bases, the J end lost 1 base, and 16 bases lay between the germline ends. The CDR3 DNA follows: TGTGCCAGCAGCCCTTTAGCGGAGGTCGGCACAGATACGCAGTATTTT. It yields the protein CASSPLAEVGTDTQYF.

The chain joins TRBV6-2 or TRBV6-3 to TRBJ2-3; possibly TRBD1 for D (6 bases). The CDR3 is made up of 16 amino acids. V lost 4 bases to trimming and J lost 4 bases, with 18 bases between them. Germline loops: CDR1 MNHEY, CDR2 SVGEGT. The CDR3 spells CASSSNRVAAADTQYF. CDR3 coding DNA: TGTGCCAGCAGTTCAAACAGGGTTGCGGCGGCAGATACGCAGTATTTT.

In this sample, this clone turned up many times. This chain uses TRBV7-2 with TRBJ1-2; TRBD1 is a possible D gene (6 bases). The CDR3 contains 14 residues. V shed 5 bases and J shed 8 bases, with 18 bases lying between them. From germline, CDR1 is SGHTA and CDR2 FQGNSA. In nucleotides, the CDR3 is TGTGCCAGCAGCACCCCGGGGGGCTTTTGGGGCTACACCTTC. Protein product: CASSTPGGFWGYTF.

V and J are TRBV7-9 and TRBJ1-2; 12 nucleotides match TRBD1. The germline V gene has CDR1 SEHNR and CDR2 FQNEAQ (reference sequence). With V trimmed by 4 bases and J by 4 bases, 7 bases remained unmatched. The CDR3 loop spans 16 amino acids. The CDR3 sequence: CASSSGQGASIYGYTF. In DNA form, the CDR3 reads TGTGCCAGCAGCTCGGGACAGGGGGCAAGTATCTATGGCTACACCTTC.

The rearrangement links TRBV7-2 to TRBJ1-1; D is ambiguous. V lost 3 bases and J lost 0, with 8 bases in between. Germline V gene lookup returns CDR1 SGHTA and CDR2 FQGNSA. This CDR3 contains 14 residues. The CDR3 reads CASSFRNMNTEAFF. Here the CDR3 DNA reads TGTGCCAGCAGCTTCCGTAATATGAACACTGAAGCTTTCTTT.